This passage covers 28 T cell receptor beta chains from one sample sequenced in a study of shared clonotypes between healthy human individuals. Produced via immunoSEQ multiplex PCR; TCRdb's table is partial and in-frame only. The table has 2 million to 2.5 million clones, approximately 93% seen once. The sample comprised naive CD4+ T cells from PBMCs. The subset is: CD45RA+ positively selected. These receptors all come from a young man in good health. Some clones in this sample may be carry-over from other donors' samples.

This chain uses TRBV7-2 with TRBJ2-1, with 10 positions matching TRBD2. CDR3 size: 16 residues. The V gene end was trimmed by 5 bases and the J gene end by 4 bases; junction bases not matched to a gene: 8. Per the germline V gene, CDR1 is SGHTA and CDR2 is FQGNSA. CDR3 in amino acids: CASSPPPLAGYNEQFF. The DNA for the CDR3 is TGTGCCAGCAGCCCCCCCCCACTAGCGGGATACAATGAGCAGTTCTTC.

The CDR3, as DNA: TGCGCCAGCAGCTCAGACAGGGCAATAAGTTCGGATACGCAGTATTTT. Translating it yields CASSSDRAISSDTQYF. This rearrangement joins TRBV5-1 to TRBJ2-3; 7 positions match TRBD1. The CDR3 consists of 16 residues. Germline values: CDR1 SGHRS, CDR2 YFSETQ. The V gene end was trimmed by 3 bases and the J gene end by 6 bases; junction bases not matched to a gene: 13.

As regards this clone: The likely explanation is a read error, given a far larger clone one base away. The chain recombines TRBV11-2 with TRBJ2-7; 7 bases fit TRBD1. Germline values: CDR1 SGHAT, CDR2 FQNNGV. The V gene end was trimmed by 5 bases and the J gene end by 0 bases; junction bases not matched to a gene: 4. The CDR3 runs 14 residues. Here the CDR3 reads CASSQTGSSYEQYF. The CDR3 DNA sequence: TGTGCCAGCAGCCAGACAGGGAGCTCCTACGAGCAGTACTTC.

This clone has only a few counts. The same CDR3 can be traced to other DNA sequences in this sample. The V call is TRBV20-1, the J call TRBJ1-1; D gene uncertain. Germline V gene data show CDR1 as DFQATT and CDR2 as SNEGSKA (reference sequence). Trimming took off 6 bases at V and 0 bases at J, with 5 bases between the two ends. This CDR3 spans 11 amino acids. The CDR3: CSASMNTEAFF. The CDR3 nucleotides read TGCAGTGCAAGCATGAACACTGAAGCTTTCTTT.

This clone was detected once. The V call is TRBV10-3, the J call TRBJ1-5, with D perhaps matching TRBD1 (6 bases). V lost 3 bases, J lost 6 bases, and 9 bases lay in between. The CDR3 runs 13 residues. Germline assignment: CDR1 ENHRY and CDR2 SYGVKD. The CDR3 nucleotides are TGTGCCATCAGTGATACACAGGGTCAGCCCCAGCATTTT. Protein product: CAISDTQGQPQHF.

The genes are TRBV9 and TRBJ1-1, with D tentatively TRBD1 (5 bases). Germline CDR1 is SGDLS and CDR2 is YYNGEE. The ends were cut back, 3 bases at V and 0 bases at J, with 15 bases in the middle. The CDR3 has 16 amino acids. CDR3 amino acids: CASSERGGNMNTEAFF. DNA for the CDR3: TGTGCCAGCAGCGAGAGGGGTGGAAACATGAACACTGAAGCTTTCTTT.

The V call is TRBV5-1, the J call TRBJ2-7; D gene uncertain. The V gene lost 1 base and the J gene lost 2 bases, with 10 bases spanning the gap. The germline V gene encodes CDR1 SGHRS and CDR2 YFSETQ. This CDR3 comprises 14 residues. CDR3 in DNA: TGCGCCAGCAGCTTGAACAGTAGAACCTACGAGCAGTACTTC. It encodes CASSLNSRTYEQYF.

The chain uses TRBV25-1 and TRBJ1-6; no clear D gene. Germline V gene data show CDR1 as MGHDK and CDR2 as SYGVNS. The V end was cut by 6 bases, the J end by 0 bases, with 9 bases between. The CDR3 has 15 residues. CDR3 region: CASSKSSSYNSPLHF. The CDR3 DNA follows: TGTGCCAGCAGCAAATCCAGCTCCTATAATTCACCCCTCCACTTT.

In DNA, the CDR3 is TGCGCCAGCAGCCAAGCTTTCCGGGCTCTTGCCTACGAGCAGTACTTC. Translated, it gives CASSQAFRALAYEQYF. The V gene is TRBV4-3, the J gene TRBJ2-7; D gene uncertain. The V end was cut by 1 base, the J end by 2 bases, with 15 bases between. Germline V gene sequence: CDR1 LGHNA, CDR2 YSLEER. The CDR3 covers 16 residues.

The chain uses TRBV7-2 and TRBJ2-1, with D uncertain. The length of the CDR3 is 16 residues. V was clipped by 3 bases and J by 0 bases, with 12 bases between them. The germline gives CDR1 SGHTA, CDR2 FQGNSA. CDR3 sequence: CASSLAAISSYNEQFF. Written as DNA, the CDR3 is TGTGCCAGCAGCTTGGCTGCGATAAGCTCCTACAATGAGCAGTTCTTC.

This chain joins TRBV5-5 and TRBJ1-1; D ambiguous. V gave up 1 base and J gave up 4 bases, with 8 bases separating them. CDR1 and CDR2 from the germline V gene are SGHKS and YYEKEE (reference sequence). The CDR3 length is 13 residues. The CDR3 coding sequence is TGTGCCAGCAGCTTGAAGCCGGGCACTGAAGCTTTCTTT. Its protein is CASSLKPGTEAFF.

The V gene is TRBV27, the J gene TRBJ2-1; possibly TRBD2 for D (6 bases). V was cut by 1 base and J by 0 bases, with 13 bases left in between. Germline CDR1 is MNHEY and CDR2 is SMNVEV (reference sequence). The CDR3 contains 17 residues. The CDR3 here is CASSLLAVGGSYNEQFF. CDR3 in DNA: TGTGCCAGCAGTTTATTAGCTGTGGGGGGCTCCTACAATGAGCAGTTCTTC.

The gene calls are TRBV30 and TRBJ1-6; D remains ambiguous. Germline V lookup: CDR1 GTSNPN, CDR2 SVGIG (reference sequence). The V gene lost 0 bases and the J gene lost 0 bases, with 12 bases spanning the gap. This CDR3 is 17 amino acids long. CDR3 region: CAWSVSRRSSYNSPLHF. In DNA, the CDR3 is TGTGCCTGGAGTGTAAGTCGGAGGAGCTCCTATAATTCACCCCTCCACTTT.

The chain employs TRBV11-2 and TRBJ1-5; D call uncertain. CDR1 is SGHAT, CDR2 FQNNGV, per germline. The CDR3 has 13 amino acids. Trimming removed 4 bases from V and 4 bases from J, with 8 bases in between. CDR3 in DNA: TGTGCCAGCAGCTCAGGAGTTAATCAGCCCCAGCATTTT. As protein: CASSSGVNQPQHF. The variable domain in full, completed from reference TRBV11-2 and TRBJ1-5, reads EAGVAQSPRYKIIEKRQSVAFWCNPISGHATLYWYQQILGQGPKLLIQFQNNGVVDDSQLPKDRFSAERLKGVDSTLKIQPAKLEDSAVYLCASSSGVNQPQHFGDGTRLSIL.

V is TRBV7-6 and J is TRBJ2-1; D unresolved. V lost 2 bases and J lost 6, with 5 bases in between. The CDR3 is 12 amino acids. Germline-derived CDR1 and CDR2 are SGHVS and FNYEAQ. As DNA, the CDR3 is TGTGCCAGCAGCTTACCCAGCAATGAGCAGTTCTTC. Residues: CASSLPSNEQFF.

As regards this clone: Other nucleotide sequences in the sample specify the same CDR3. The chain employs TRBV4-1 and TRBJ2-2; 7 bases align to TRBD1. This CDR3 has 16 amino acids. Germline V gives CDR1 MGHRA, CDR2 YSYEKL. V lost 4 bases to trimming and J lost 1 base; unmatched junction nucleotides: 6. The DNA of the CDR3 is TGCGCCAGCAGCCGGGGGCAGGGGGAGAACACCGGGGAGCTGTTTTTT. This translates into CASSRGQGENTGELFF.

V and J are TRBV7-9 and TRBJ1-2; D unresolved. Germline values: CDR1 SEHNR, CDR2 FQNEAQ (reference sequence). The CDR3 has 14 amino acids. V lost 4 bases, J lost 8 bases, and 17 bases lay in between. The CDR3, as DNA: TGTGCCAGCAGCTGGAGGGCGGCAGAACGGGGCTACACCTTC. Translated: CASSWRAAERGYTF.

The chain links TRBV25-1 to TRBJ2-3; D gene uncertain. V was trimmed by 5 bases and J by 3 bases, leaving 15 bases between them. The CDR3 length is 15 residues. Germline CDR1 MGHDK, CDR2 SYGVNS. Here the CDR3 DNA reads TGTGCCAGCAGTTCGAATTACGAAGAGACAGATACGCAGTATTTT. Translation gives CASSSNYEETDTQYF. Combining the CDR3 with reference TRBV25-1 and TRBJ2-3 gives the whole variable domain EADIYQTPRYLVIGTGKKITLECSQTMGHDKMYWYQQDPGMELHLIHYSYGVNSTEKGDLSSESTVSRIRTEHFPLTLESARPSHTSQYLCASSSNYEETDTQYFGPGTRLTVL.

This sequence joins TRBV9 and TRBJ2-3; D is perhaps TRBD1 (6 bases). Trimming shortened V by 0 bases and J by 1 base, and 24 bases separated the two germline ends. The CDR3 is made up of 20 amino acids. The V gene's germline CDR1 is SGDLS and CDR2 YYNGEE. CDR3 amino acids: CASSVGEDRLFTARTDTQYF. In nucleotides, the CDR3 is TGTGCCAGCAGCGTAGGTGAGGACAGACTCTTTACGGCCCGCACAGATACGCAGTATTTT.

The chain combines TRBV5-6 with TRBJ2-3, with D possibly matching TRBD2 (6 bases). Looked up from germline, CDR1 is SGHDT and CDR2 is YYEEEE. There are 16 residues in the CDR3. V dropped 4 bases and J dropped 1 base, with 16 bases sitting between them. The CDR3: CASSATFREGTDTQYF. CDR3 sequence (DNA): TGTGCCAGCAGCGCCACCTTTAGGGAGGGCACAGATACGCAGTATTTT.

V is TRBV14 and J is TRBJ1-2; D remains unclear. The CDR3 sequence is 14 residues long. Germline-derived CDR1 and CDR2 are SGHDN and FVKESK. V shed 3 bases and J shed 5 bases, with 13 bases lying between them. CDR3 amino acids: CASSQGPGRYGYTF. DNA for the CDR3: TGTGCCAGCAGCCAGGGTCCGGGGAGGTATGGCTACACCTTC.

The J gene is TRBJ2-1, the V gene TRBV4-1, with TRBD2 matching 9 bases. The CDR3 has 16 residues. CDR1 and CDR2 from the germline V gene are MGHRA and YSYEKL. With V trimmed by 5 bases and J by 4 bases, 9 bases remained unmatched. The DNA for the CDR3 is TGCGCCAGCAGCTCGATTAGCGGGAGAGCGTACAATGAGCAGTTCTTC. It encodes CASSSISGRAYNEQFF.

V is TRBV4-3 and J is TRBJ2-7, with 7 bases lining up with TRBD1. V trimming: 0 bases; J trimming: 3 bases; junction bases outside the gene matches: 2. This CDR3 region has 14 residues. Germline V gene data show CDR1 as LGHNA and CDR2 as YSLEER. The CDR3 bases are TGCGCCAGCAGCCAAGAAGGGGACAGCTACGAGCAGTACTTC. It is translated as CASSQEGDSYEQYF.

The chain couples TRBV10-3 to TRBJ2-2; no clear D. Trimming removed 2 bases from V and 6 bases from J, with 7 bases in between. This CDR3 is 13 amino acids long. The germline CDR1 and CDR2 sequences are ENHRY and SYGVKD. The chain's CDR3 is CAISEALPGELFF. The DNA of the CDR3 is TGTGCCATCAGTGAGGCACTCCCCGGGGAGCTGTTTTTT.

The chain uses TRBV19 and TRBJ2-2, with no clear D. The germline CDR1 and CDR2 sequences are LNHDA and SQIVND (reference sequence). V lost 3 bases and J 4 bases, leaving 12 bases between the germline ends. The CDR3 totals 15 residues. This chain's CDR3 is CASSIGWGSTGELFF. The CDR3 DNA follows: TGTGCCAGTAGTATCGGTTGGGGAAGCACCGGGGAGCTGTTTTTT.

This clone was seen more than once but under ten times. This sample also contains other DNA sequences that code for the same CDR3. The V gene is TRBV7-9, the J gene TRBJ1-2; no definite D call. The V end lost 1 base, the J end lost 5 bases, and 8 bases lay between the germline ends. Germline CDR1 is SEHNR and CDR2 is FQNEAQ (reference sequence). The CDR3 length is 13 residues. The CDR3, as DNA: TGTGCCAGCAGCTTAGGGGTAGGGTATGGCTACACCTTC. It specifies CASSLGVGYGYTF. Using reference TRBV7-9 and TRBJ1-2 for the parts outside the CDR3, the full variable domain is DTGVSQNPRHKITKRGQNVTFRCDPISEHNRLYWYRQTLGQGPEFLTYFQNEAQLEKSRLLSDRFSAERPKGSFSTLEIQRTEQGDSAMYLCASSLGVGYGYTFGSGTRLTVV.

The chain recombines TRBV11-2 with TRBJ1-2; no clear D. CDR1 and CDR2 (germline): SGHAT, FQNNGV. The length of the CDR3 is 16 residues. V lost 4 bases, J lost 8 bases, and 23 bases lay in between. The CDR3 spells CASSSVRRRVSDGYTF. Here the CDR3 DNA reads TGTGCCAGCAGCTCAGTCCGCCGGAGGGTGTCTGACGGCTACACCTTC.

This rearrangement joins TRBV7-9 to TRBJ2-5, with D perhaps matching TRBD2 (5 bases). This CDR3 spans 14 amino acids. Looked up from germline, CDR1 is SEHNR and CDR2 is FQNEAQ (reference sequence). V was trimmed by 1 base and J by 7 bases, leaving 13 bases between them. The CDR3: CASSLGSASRTQYF. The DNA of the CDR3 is TGTGCCAGCAGCTTAGGTAGCGCCTCGCGGACCCAGTACTTC.